The rows below give T cell receptor beta chains drawn from one sample of a study of cytomegalovirus exposure and HLA in healthy donors. Only in-frame clones appear in the TCRdb table, and some are missing; sequencing was by immunoSEQ multiplex PCR. The data hold 150,000 to 200,000 clones, with 79% observed a single time. Sequenced input: PBMCs. These TCRs come from a man aged 35-49 years in good health and CMV-seronegative. The CDR3 runs from the conserved cysteine through the conserved F or W. A D gene is named only where the DNA matches it firmly. Only some rows state a clone size, as once, few, many or a class for expanded clones.

clone_size,v_call,d_call,j_call,cdr3_nt,cdr3_aa
NA,TRBV29-1,NA,TRBJ2-7,TGCAGCGTTCGTACAGGGAGCTTAACCTACGAGCAGTACTTC,CSVRTGSLTYEQYF
NA,TRBV5-1,TRBD2,TRBJ2-1,TGCGCCAGCAGCTTAAAGCGGGAGGGGGGTGAGCAGTTCTTC,CASSLKREGGEQFF
NA,TRBV7-9,NA,TRBJ1-1,TGTGCCAGCAGCTCAAGGCAGGGCCTTATGACGGACACTGAAGCTTTCTTT,CASSSRQGLMTDTEAFF
NA,TRBV28,NA,TRBJ2-6,TGTGCTACCACCAGGGGCACTGGGGCCAACGGCCTGACTTTC,CATTRGTGANGLTF
NA,TRBV27,NA,TRBJ2-7,TGTGCCAGCAGTTTACCCCCCCGGGTTGGGTCCTACGAGCAGTACTTC,CASSLPPRVGSYEQYF
NA,TRBV5-4,TRBD1,TRBJ2-5,TGTGCCAGCAGCCCCCCGGACAGGCACGAGACCCAGTACTTC,CASSPPDRHETQYF
NA,TRBV27,TRBD1,TRBJ1-5,TGTGCCAGCAGCCTTGATACAGGGGTAATGCGCAATCAGCCCCAGCATTTT,CASSLDTGVMRNQPQHF
few,TRBV2,NA,TRBJ2-7,TGTGCCAGCAGGTTTAGCGGTTACGAGCAGTACTTC,CASRFSGYEQYF
NA,TRBV5-1,TRBD2,TRBJ2-3,TGCGCCAGCAGCCCCGCGAAACTAGCGGGCACAGATACGCAGTATTTT,CASSPAKLAGTDTQYF
once,TRBV5-1,NA,TRBJ1-2,TGCGCCAGCAGCTTGGCAGGCCGCCCCACTAACTATGGCTACACCTTC,CASSLAGRPTNYGYTF
NA,TRBV11-2,NA,TRBJ2-2,TGTGCCAGCAGCTTAGCCGGGGGGAACACCGGGGAGCTGTTTTTT,CASSLAGGNTGELFF
NA,TRBV6-6,NA,TRBJ2-7,TGTGCCAGCAGTTACCCTCTATCACAGGGACACTACGAGCAGTACTTC,CASSYPLSQGHYEQYF
NA,TRBV5-5,NA,TRBJ1-5,TGTGCCAGCAGCTTGGAAAGGGGGACCCAGCATTTT,CASSLERGTQHF
NA,TRBV6-4,NA,TRBJ2-7,TGTGCCAGGACTAGTCAACAGGGGATAGGCGAGCGGGGGCATTACGAGCAGTACTTC,CARTSQQGIGERGHYEQYF
NA,TRBV4-1,NA,TRBJ2-7,TGCGCCAGCAGCCATGGAGGCCGGGACTACGAGCAGTACTTC,CASSHGGRDYEQYF
NA,TRBV28,NA,TRBJ2-3,TGTGCCAGCAGTCGAACGCAGGGGTTTTACACAGATACGCAGTATTTT,CASSRTQGFYTDTQYF
few,TRBV28,TRBD1,TRBJ2-5,TGTGCCAGCAGTCCGGGACAGGGGGTCAGGTATGAGACCCAGTACTTC,CASSPGQGVRYETQYF
few,TRBV28,TRBD2,TRBJ2-7,TGTGCCAGCAGTTTTTTTTCGGCAGGGACTAGCGGGAGTTCCGAGCAGTACTTC,CASSFFSAGTSGSSEQYF
NA,TRBV7-9,TRBD2,TRBJ2-3,TGTGCCAGCAGCTTAGCGTCCCGCCTAGCGGCTAGCACAGATACGCAGTATTTT,CASSLASRLAASTDTQYF
NA,TRBV4-1,TRBD2,TRBJ2-5,TGCGCCAGCAGCCAAGAAACTCTCACTAGCGGGAGGTGGACCCAGTACTTC,CASSQETLTSGRWTQYF
NA,TRBV5-1,TRBD2,TRBJ2-2,TGCGCCAGCAGCCGGACGACTAGCGGGAGGGTCCAATCGCTGTTTTTT,CASSRTTSGRVQSLFF
few,TRBV5-1,TRBD1,TRBJ1-4,TGCGCCAGCAGCTATGTTACCGGGACAGCACCTAGTGGTAATGAAAAACTGTTTTTT,CASSYVTGTAPSGNEKLFF
once,TRBV19,NA,TRBJ2-4,TGTGCCAGGGGTACCCTAGGGTACTTC,CARGTLGYF
NA,TRBV5-8,NA,TRBJ2-7,TGTGCCAGCAGCCTTCCCTACGAGCAGTACTTC,CASSLPYEQYF
once,TRBV11-3,NA,TRBJ2-2,TGTGCCAGCAGCCCCCGACAGGCCGGGGAGCTGTTTTTT,CASSPRQAGELFF
NA,TRBV18,TRBD1,TRBJ1-3,TGTGCCAGCTCACCACCGGCGACAGGGCCAAACACCATATATTTT,CASSPPATGPNTIYF
once,TRBV5-1,NA,TRBJ1-6,TGCGCCAGCAGCTTGGCCGGCAGCCCACGGGAGGGTTCACCCCTCCACTTT,CASSLAGSPREGSPLHF
few,TRBV7-2,NA,TRBJ2-7,TGTGCCAGCAGCCCGGAGAGGGGGGGGGCCTACGAGCAGTACTTC,CASSPERGGAYEQYF
NA,TRBV28,NA,TRBJ1-3,TGTGTCGGTAGCAGTAGCCACTCTGGAAACACCATATATTTT,CVGSSSHSGNTIYF
NA,TRBV29-1,NA,TRBJ2-7,TGCAGCGCGAGGGGGTCGAAGACCTACGAGCAGTACTTC,CSARGSKTYEQYF
NA,TRBV29-1,TRBD2,TRBJ2-7,TGCAGCGTTGCTCTAGCGGGAGCGGTTTACGAGCAGTACTTC,CSVALAGAVYEQYF
NA,TRBV28,NA,TRBJ2-7,TGTGCCACCAGAGGGAGGCCCGAGCAGTACTTC,CATRGRPEQYF
NA,TRBV28,NA,TRBJ2-1,TGTGCCAGCATTTCCCCCCCGGGAGTTGAGTTCTTC,CASISPPGVEFF
NA,TRBV5-1,NA,TRBJ2-3,TGCGCCAGCAGCTTGGCGGGGTTAGATACGCAGTATTTT,CASSLAGLDTQYF
NA,TRBV2,NA,TRBJ1-1,TGTGCCAGCAGTGAACAGGGCAGGGCGTTCACTGAAGCTTTCTTT,CASSEQGRAFTEAFF
NA,TRBV6-5,NA,TRBJ1-4,TGTGCCAGCAGTTATGGGGGGACTAATGAAAAACTGTTTTTT,CASSYGGTNEKLFF
NA,TRBV19,TRBD1,TRBJ2-1,TGTGCCAGTAGAAACGACAGGGGTTCCTACAATGAGCAGTTCTTC,CASRNDRGSYNEQFF
NA,TRBV11-2,TRBD1,TRBJ1-3,TGTGCCAGCAGCCCGGGACTCACAGGGGAAGGAAACACCATATATTTT,CASSPGLTGEGNTIYF
once,TRBV5-1,TRBD1,TRBJ2-7,TGCGCCAGCAGCCAAATGGGACAGGGGAACGAGCAGTACTTC,CASSQMGQGNEQYF
NA,TRBV27,NA,TRBJ1-1,TGTGCCAGCAGTTTGGGTGGGAGCACTGAAGCGTTCTTT,CASSLGGSTEAFF
NA,TRBV5-1,TRBD1,TRBJ1-1,TGCGCCAGCAGCCTCGGACAGGGGGCGGCCGCTGAAGCTTTCTTT,CASSLGQGAAAEAFF
NA,TRBV27,TRBD1,TRBJ1-1,TGTGCCAGCAGAAATCTTCGGACAGGGCTCTTTGGGGAGAACACTGAAGCTTTCTTT,CASRNLRTGLFGENTEAFF
NA,TRBV11-2,TRBD1,TRBJ1-2,TGTGCCAGCAGCTTACAGCGGACAGGCTATGGCTACACCTTC,CASSLQRTGYGYTF
NA,TRBV6-5,NA,TRBJ2-6,TGTGCCAGAAGCAGGGGTTTGGGGGCCAACGGCCTGACTTTC,CARSRGLGANGLTF
NA,TRBV28,NA,TRBJ2-6,TGTGCCAGCAGTTTAATCGGGGGAGGGGGCTCTGGGGCCAACGTCCTGACTTTC,CASSLIGGGGSGANVLTF
NA,TRBV5-1,TRBD1,TRBJ2-5,TGCGCCAGCAGCTTTAACGGACAGGGCGAAGGAGAGACCCAGTACTTC,CASSFNGQGEGETQYF
few,TRBV19,TRBD2,TRBJ2-5,TGTGCCAGTAGTGTTGCCCGGGGGGGAGGAGAGACCCAGTACTTC,CASSVARGGGETQYF
NA,TRBV28,TRBD2,TRBJ2-3,TGTGCCAGCTGGGGTCTAGGGACAGGGGGACTAGCGGGAGTTGTGGGGGACACAGATACGCAGTATTTT,CASWGLGTGGLAGVVGDTDTQYF
NA,TRBV7-9,NA,TRBJ1-4,TGTGCCAGCACCGTGGGAGAGTCTCTGTTTTTT,CASTVGESLFF
few,TRBV5-1,NA,TRBJ2-3,TGCGCCAGCAGCTTGGTCGCGGGATCAGATACGCAGTATTTT,CASSLVAGSDTQYF